This TCR beta chain was sequenced for a study of OX40 agonist ivuxolimab in advanced cancers. Study-level background: The mean age was 60 years, ranging from about 20 to 79, with less than 90% of participants male. Study outcomes and limitations: The expanded peripheral T cells' antigen specificity was not determined. At 0.1 to 3.0 mg/kg and by week 6, clonal expansion occurred in CD4+ and CD8+ blood T cells.

Blood was sampled at baseline, cycle 4 day 1, and cycle 7 day 1. From germline, CDR1 is SGHKS and CDR2 YYEKEE (reference sequence). V was shortened by 0 bases and J by 2 bases, with 15 bases between the two germline ends. This CDR3 has 16 amino acids. Produced via immunoSEQ multiplex PCR; TCRdb's table is partial and in-frame only. Of over 150,000 clones listed, around 94% are singletons. A note on this clone: The antigen remains unidentified.

The receptor comes from an adult with an advanced solid tumor such as melanoma, head and neck, liver or kidney cancer. The V gene is TRBV5-5, the J gene TRBJ2-7; D is unclear. The sample here was CD4+ or CD8+ T cells sorted from blood, taken in a trial of the OX40 agonist ivuxolimab. The CDR3 DNA reads as TGTGCCAGCAGCTTGGACGGGCGAGCTGGAGCCTACGAGCAGTACTTC. Encoded protein: CASSLDGRAGAYEQYF.